Listed below are T cell receptor beta chains from one sample, sequenced in a study of circulating and synovial CD4+ cells in juvenile arthritis. Some clones are missing from TCRdb's copy, which holds only in-frame ones; the method was immunoSEQ multiplex PCR. The sample holds about 30,000 clones; 93% are singletons and the top ten take roughly 3.1%. Material for sequencing was CD4+ T cells from blood. The receptors originated from a human donor with juvenile idiopathic arthritis. Each CDR3 is given with its conserved first and last residue. Each record gives: CDR3 protein, CDR3 DNA, D gene, V gene, clone size, J gene. A D gene is named only where the DNA matches it firmly. Size is stated for part of the rows, as once, few or many counts, or as a class when the clone is expanded.

cdr3_aa: CARSLAQGKMDGYTF
cdr3_nt: TGTGCCAGAAGCTTGGCGCAGGGGAAGATGGATGGCTACACCTTC
d_call: .
v_call: TRBV5-3
clone_size: .
j_call: TRBJ1-2

cdr3_aa: CASSSARQGAGNTIYF
cdr3_nt: TGTGCCAGCTCATCAGCCCGACAGGGTGCGGGAAACACCATATATTTT
d_call: TRBD1
v_call: TRBV18
clone_size: .
j_call: TRBJ1-3

cdr3_aa: CASSLQGRLSSYEQYF
cdr3_nt: TGTGCCAGCAGCTTGCAGGGGCGTCTGAGCTCCTACGAGCAGTACTTC
d_call: .
v_call: TRBV5-4
clone_size: .
j_call: TRBJ2-7

cdr3_aa: CASSVDPGLAGVGEQYF
cdr3_nt: TGTGCCAGCAGCGTAGATCCCGGTCTAGCGGGGGTAGGGGAGCAGTACTTC
d_call: TRBD2
v_call: TRBV9
clone_size: .
j_call: TRBJ2-7

cdr3_aa: CASSDSGAPDTQYF
cdr3_nt: TGTGCCAGCAGTGACTCTGGGGCCCCAGATACGCAGTATTTT
d_call: .
v_call: TRBV6-4
clone_size: .
j_call: TRBJ2-3

cdr3_aa: CASTPESVTEAFF
cdr3_nt: TGTGCCAGCACCCCCGAGTCTGTCACTGAAGCTTTCTTT
d_call: .
v_call: TRBV2
clone_size: .
j_call: TRBJ1-1

cdr3_aa: CAISENSNYGYTF
cdr3_nt: TGTGCCATCAGTGAGAACAGCAACTATGGCTACACCTTC
d_call: .
v_call: TRBV10-3
clone_size: .
j_call: TRBJ1-2

cdr3_aa: CASSRVATNTGELFF
cdr3_nt: TGTGCCAGCAGCAGGGTAGCGACGAACACCGGGGAGCTGTTTTTT
d_call: .
v_call: TRBV9
clone_size: once
j_call: TRBJ2-2

cdr3_aa: CASSSIQGRLPYEQYF
cdr3_nt: TGTGCCAGCAGCTCCATCCAGGGCCGTCTCCCGTACGAGCAGTACTTC
d_call: .
v_call: TRBV7-6
clone_size: once
j_call: TRBJ2-7

cdr3_aa: CASSTGGYNQPQHF
cdr3_nt: TGTGCCAGCAGTACCGGGGGGTACAATCAGCCCCAGCATTTT
d_call: .
v_call: TRBV19
clone_size: .
j_call: TRBJ1-5

cdr3_aa: CASSVGLAGVNEQFF
cdr3_nt: TGTGCCAGTAGTGTCGGACTAGCGGGGGTCAATGAGCAGTTCTTC
d_call: TRBD2
v_call: TRBV19
clone_size: .
j_call: TRBJ2-1

cdr3_aa: CASSFMANTEAFF
cdr3_nt: TGCGCCAGCAGCTTCATGGCGAACACTGAAGCTTTCTTT
d_call: .
v_call: TRBV5-1
clone_size: few
j_call: TRBJ1-1

cdr3_aa: CASSESGLAYNEQFF
cdr3_nt: TGTGCCAGCAGTGAGTCGGGACTAGCCTACAATGAGCAGTTCTTC
d_call: TRBD2
v_call: TRBV6-4
clone_size: .
j_call: TRBJ2-1

cdr3_aa: CASSLNGVAGAQETQYF
cdr3_nt: TGTGCCAGCAGCTTAAACGGAGTAGCGGGGGCCCAAGAGACCCAGTACTTC
d_call: TRBD2
v_call: TRBV7-3
clone_size: .
j_call: TRBJ2-5

cdr3_aa: CASGKRGTQYF
cdr3_nt: TGTGCCAGCGGCAAACGTGGGACCCAGTACTTC
d_call: .
v_call: TRBV6-5
clone_size: .
j_call: TRBJ2-5

cdr3_aa: CATSRAGAHEQYF
cdr3_nt: TGTGCCACCAGCAGAGCAGGGGCCCACGAGCAGTACTTC
d_call: .
v_call: TRBV15
clone_size: .
j_call: TRBJ2-7

cdr3_aa: CASSLGSTYEQYF
cdr3_nt: TGTGCCAGCTCTCTCGGGTCGACCTACGAGCAGTACTTC
d_call: .
v_call: TRBV18
clone_size: .
j_call: TRBJ2-7

cdr3_aa: CASSPLGLVTGELFF
cdr3_nt: TGTGCCAGCAGCCCCCTTGGGCTGGTCACCGGGGAGCTGTTTTTT
d_call: .
v_call: TRBV7-3
clone_size: .
j_call: TRBJ2-2

cdr3_aa: CASSNPPTGIYGYTF
cdr3_nt: TGTGCCAGTAGTAACCCACCTACAGGAATTTATGGCTACACCTTC
d_call: .
v_call: TRBV19
clone_size: .
j_call: TRBJ1-2

cdr3_aa: CASSLEASGSDEQFF
cdr3_nt: TGTGCCAGCAGCTTGGAGGCTAGCGGGAGTGATGAGCAGTTCTTC
d_call: TRBD2
v_call: TRBV5-4
clone_size: .
j_call: TRBJ2-1

cdr3_aa: CASSSPTGPNYGYTF
cdr3_nt: TGTGCCAGCAGTTCCCCGACAGGCCCTAACTATGGCTACACCTTC
d_call: .
v_call: TRBV28
clone_size: once
j_call: TRBJ1-2

cdr3_aa: CASSLGGHQHF
cdr3_nt: TGTGCCAGCAGCTTAGGAGGCCATCAGCATTTT
d_call: .
v_call: TRBV7-9
clone_size: .
j_call: TRBJ1-5

cdr3_aa: CASSLAGHLLGTGDF
cdr3_nt: TGCGCCAGCAGCTTGGCCGGCCATCTCTTGGGGACAGGGGACTTC
d_call: TRBD1
v_call: TRBV5-1
clone_size: .
j_call: TRBJ2-5

cdr3_aa: CASSLLGGRLTFF
cdr3_nt: TGTGCCAGCAGCTTATTAGGAGGGAGATTGACTTTCTTT
d_call: .
v_call: TRBV5-8
clone_size: .
j_call: TRBJ1-1

cdr3_aa: CASSPVTWSGELFF
cdr3_nt: TGTGCCAGCAGCCCAGTTACCTGGAGCGGGGAGCTGTTTTTT
d_call: .
v_call: TRBV7-3
clone_size: once
j_call: TRBJ2-2

cdr3_aa: CASTLQGHSTDTQYF
cdr3_nt: TGTGCCAGCACCCTGCAGGGACACAGCACAGATACGCAGTATTTT
d_call: .
v_call: TRBV27
clone_size: .
j_call: TRBJ2-3

cdr3_aa: CASSTRLAGSYEQYF
cdr3_nt: TGTGCCAGCAGCACCCGACTAGCGGGCAGCTACGAGCAGTACTTC
d_call: TRBD2
v_call: TRBV13
clone_size: .
j_call: TRBJ2-7

cdr3_aa: CASSLGPAGQPQHF
cdr3_nt: TGTGCCAGCAGCTTAGGACCGGCGGGTCAGCCCCAGCATTTT
d_call: .
v_call: TRBV7-2
clone_size: .
j_call: TRBJ1-5

cdr3_aa: CASSLPGSHSGNTIYF
cdr3_nt: TGTGCCAGCAGCTTGCCAGGGTCCCACTCTGGAAACACCATATATTTT
d_call: .
v_call: TRBV5-8
clone_size: once
j_call: TRBJ1-3

cdr3_aa: CASRERGLNEKLFF
cdr3_nt: TGTGCCAGCAGGGAGCGGGGGCTTAATGAAAAACTGTTTTTT
d_call: .
v_call: TRBV21-1
clone_size: .
j_call: TRBJ1-4

cdr3_aa: CASSLVQADNSPLHF
cdr3_nt: TGCGCCAGCAGCTTGGTACAGGCCGATAATTCACCCCTCCACTTT
d_call: .
v_call: TRBV5-1
clone_size: .
j_call: TRBJ1-6

cdr3_aa: CSVPPGGFNYGYTF
cdr3_nt: TGCAGCGTTCCCCCAGGGGGCTTTAACTATGGCTACACCTTC
d_call: TRBD1
v_call: TRBV29-1
clone_size: .
j_call: TRBJ1-2

cdr3_aa: CSVVETTDTQYF
cdr3_nt: TGCAGCGTTGTGGAGACGACAGATACGCAGTATTTT
d_call: .
v_call: TRBV29-1
clone_size: .
j_call: TRBJ2-3

cdr3_aa: CAWSRQGAGGYTF
cdr3_nt: TGTGCCTGGAGTCGTCAGGGGGCAGGGGGCTACACCTTC
d_call: TRBD1
v_call: TRBV30
clone_size: .
j_call: TRBJ1-2

cdr3_aa: CASSDTTANTEAFF
cdr3_nt: TGTGCCAGCAGTGACACGACAGCGAACACTGAAGCTTTCTTT
d_call: .
v_call: TRBV6-1
clone_size: few
j_call: TRBJ1-1

cdr3_aa: CASSLERGLEAFF
cdr3_nt: TGTGCCAGCAGCTTAGAAAGGGGTCTCGAAGCTTTCTTT
d_call: .
v_call: TRBV7-9
clone_size: .
j_call: TRBJ1-1

cdr3_aa: CVSSPTFSGNTIYF
cdr3_nt: TGTGTCAGCAGCCCCACATTCTCTGGAAACACCATATATTTT
d_call: .
v_call: TRBV14
clone_size: .
j_call: TRBJ1-3